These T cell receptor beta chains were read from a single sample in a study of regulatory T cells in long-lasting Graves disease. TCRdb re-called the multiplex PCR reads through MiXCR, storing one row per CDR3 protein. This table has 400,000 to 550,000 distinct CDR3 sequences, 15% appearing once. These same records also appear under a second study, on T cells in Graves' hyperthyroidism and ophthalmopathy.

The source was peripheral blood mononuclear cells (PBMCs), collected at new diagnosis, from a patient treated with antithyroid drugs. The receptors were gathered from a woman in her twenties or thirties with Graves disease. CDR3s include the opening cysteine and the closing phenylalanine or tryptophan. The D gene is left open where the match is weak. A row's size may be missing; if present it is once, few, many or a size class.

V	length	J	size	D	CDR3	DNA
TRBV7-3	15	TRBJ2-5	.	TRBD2	CASSRGGGGQETQYF	TGTGCCAGCAGCCGGGGGGGGGGCGGACAAGAGACCCAGTACTTC
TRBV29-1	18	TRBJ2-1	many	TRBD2	CSVERLAGGPGSYNEQFF	TGCAGCGTTGAAAGGCTAGCGGGAGGCCCCGGCTCCTACAATGAGCAGTTCTTC
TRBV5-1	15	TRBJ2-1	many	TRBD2	CASSSSGRPGDEQFF	TGCGCCAGCAGCTCTAGCGGGAGGCCGGGTGATGAGCAGTTCTTC
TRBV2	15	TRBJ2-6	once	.	CASSEEFTVTNVLTF	TGTGCCAGCAGTGAGGAGTTTACTGTGACCAACGTCCTGACTTTC
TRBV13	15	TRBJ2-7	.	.	CASSFTKRVSYEQYF	TGTGCCAGCAGCTTTACCAAGCGGGTTTCCTACGAGCAGTACTTC
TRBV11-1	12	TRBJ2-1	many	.	CASSLTAGEQFF	TGTGCCAGCAGCTTGACCGCAGGTGAGCAGTTCTTC
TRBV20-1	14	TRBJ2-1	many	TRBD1	CSATGTGFYNEQFF	TGCAGTGCCACCGGGACAGGGTTTTACAATGAGCAGTTCTTC
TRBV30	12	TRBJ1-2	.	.	CAWSRGALGYTF	TGTGCCTGGAGTCGGGGGGCTCTTGGCTACACCTTC
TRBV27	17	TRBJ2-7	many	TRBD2	CASSLIGGRAQSYEQYF	TGTGCCAGCAGTTTAATCGGCGGGAGGGCCCAATCCTACGAGCAGTACTTC
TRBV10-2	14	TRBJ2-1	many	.	CASSESPTYNEQFF	TGCGCCAGCAGTGAGTCCCCGACCTACAATGAGCAGTTCTTC
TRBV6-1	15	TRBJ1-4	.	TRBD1	CASSGGTGGVEKLFF	TGTGCCAGCAGTGGAGGGACAGGGGGCGTAGAAAAACTGTTTTTT
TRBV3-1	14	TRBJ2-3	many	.	CASSQEGRTDTQYF	TGTGCCAGCAGCCAAGAAGGTCGCACAGATACGCAGTATTTT
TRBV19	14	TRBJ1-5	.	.	CATSGTISNQPQHF	TGTGCCACCTCCGGGACAATTAGCAATCAGCCCCAGCATTTT
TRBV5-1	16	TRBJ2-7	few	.	CASRLIFSRSTYEQYF	TGCGCCAGCAGGCTTATCTTCTCTAGGTCCACCTACGAGCAGTACTTC
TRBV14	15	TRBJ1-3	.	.	CASSPGTAVRNTIYF	TGTGCCAGCAGCCCTGGGACCGCGGTACGGAACACCATATATTTT
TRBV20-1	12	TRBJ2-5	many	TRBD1	CSASTGGETQYF	TGCAGTGCTAGTACAGGGGGAGAGACCCAGTACTTC
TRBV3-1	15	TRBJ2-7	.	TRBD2	CASSLLALSSYEQYF	TGTGCCAGCAGTTTACTAGCGCTTAGCTCCTACGAGCAGTACTTC
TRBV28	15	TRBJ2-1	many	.	CASMGVGENYNEQFF	TGTGCCAGCATGGGGGTTGGAGAGAACTACAATGAGCAGTTCTTC
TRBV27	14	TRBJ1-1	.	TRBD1	CASSAGTAGTEAFF	TGTGCCAGCAGTGCCGGGACAGCGGGTACTGAAGCTTTCTTT
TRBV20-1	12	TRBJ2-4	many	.	CSAMDIGNIQYF	TGCAGTGCTATGGATATCGGGAACATTCAGTACTTC
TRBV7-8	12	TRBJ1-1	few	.	CESRGVGAEAFF	TGTGAGTCAAGGGGAGTCGGAGCTGAAGCTTTCTTT
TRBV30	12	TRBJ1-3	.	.	CAWGVSGNTIYF	TGTGCCTGGGGTGTCTCCGGAAACACCATATATTTT
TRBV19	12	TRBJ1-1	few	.	CASRTAGTEAFF	TGTGCCAGTCGGACAGCGGGGACTGAAGCTTTCTTT
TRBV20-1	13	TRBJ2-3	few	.	CSARDSSTDTQYF	TGCAGTGCTAGAGACAGCAGCACAGATACGCAGTATTTT
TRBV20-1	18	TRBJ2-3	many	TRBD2	CSARHTSGRAGWTDTQYF	TGCAGTGCTAGACATACTAGCGGGAGGGCCGGTTGGACAGATACGCAGTATTTT
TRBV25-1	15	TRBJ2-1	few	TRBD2	CASSEYAGVLDEQFF	TGTGCCAGCAGTGAATATGCGGGAGTATTGGATGAGCAGTTCTTC
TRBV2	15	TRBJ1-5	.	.	CASRGDGASNQPQHF	TGTGCCAGCAGGGGTGACGGGGCTAGCAATCAGCCCCAGCATTTT
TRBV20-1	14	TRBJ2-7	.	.	CSARDFATAYEQYF	TGCAGTGCTAGAGATTTTGCTACCGCCTACGAGCAGTACTTC
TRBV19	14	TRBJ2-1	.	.	CASSIRGGHNEQFF	TGTGCCAGTAGTATAAGAGGGGGACACAATGAGCAGTTCTTC
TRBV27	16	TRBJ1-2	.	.	CASPLNSRDLHYGYTF	TGTGCCAGCCCCCTTAACAGCCGGGACCTCCACTATGGCTACACCTTC
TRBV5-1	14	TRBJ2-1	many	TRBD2	CASSLTSPYNEQFF	TGTGCCAGCAGCTTGACTAGCCCCTACAATGAGCAGTTCTTC
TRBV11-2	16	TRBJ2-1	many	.	CASSLDKMGPWVEQFF	TGTGCCAGCAGCTTAGATAAGATGGGGCCCTGGGTGGAGCAGTTCTTC
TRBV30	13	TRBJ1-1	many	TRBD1	CACPGQEYTEAFF	TGTGCCTGCCCGGGACAGGAATACACTGAAGCTTTCTTT
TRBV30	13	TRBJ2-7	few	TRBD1	CAWFRQGAYEQYF	TGTGCCTGGTTTAGGCAGGGGGCCTACGAGCAGTACTTC
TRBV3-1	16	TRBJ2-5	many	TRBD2	CASSQGTSGSLETQYF	TGTGCCAGCAGCCAAGGGACTAGCGGGAGTCTTGAGACCCAGTACTTC
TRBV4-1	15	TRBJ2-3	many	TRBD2	CASSQETSGTHTQYF	TGCGCCAGCAGCCAAGAGACTAGCGGGACGCATACGCAGTATTTT
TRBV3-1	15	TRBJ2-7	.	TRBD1	CASSHGQGGAYEQYF	TGTGCCAGCAGCCACGGACAGGGGGGCGCCTACGAGCAGTACTTC
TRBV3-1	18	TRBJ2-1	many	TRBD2	CASSQVTSGIGSYNEQFF	TGTGCCAGCAGCCAAGTAACTAGCGGGATTGGCTCCTACAATGAGCAGTTCTTC
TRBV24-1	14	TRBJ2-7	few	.	CATSDSARSYEQYF	TGTGCCACCAGTGATTCTGCGCGTTCCTACGAGCAGTACTTC